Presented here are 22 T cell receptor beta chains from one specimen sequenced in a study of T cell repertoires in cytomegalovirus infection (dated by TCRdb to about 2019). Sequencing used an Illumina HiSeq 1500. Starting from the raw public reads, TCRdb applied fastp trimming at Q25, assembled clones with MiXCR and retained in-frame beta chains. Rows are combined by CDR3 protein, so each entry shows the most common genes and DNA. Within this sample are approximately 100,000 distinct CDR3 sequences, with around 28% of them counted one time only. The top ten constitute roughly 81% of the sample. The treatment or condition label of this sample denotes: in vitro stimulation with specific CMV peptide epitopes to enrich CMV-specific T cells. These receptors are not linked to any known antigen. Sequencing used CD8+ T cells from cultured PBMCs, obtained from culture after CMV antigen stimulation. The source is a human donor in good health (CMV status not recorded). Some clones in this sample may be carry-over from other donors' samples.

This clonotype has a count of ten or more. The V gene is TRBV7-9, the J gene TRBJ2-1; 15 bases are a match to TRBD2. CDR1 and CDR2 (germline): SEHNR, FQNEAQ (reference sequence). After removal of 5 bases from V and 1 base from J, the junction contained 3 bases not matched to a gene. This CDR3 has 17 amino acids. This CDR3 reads CASSIGTSGGSYNEQFF. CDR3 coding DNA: TGTGCCAGCAGCATCGGGACTAGCGGGGGGTCCTACAATGAGCAGTTCTTC. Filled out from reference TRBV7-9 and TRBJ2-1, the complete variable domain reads DTGVSQNPRHKITKRGQNVTFRCDPISEHNRLYWYRQTLGQGPEFLTYFQNEAQLEKSRLLSDRFSAERPKGSFSTLEIQRTEQGDSAMYLCASSIGTSGGSYNEQFFGPGTRLTVL.

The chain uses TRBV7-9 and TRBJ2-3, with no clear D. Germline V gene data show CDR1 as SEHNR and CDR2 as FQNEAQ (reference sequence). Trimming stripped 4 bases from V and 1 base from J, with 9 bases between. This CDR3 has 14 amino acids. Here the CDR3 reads CASSSDSGTDTQYF. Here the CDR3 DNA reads TGTGCCAGCAGCTCTGACTCGGGCACAGATACGCAGTATTTT.

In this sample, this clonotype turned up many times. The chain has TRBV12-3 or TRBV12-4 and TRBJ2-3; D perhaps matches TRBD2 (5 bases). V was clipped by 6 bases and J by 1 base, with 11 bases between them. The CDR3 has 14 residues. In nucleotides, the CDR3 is TGTGCCAGCAGCTATGGACTTCGCACAGATACGCAGTATTTT. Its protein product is CASSYGLRTDTQYF.

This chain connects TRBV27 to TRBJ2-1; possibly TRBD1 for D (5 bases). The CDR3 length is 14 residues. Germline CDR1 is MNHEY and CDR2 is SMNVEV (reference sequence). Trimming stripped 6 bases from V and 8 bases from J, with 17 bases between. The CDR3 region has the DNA TGTGCCAGCAGCCCCGACAGTCTCCGTCATGAGCAGTTCTTC. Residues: CASSPDSLRHEQFF.

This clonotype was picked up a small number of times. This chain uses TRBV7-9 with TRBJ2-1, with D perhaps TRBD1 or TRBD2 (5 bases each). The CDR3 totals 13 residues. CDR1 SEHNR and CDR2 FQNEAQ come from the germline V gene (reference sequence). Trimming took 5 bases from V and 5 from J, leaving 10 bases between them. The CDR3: CASSIGTNNEQFF. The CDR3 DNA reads TGTGCCAGCAGCATCGGGACCAACAATGAGCAGTTCTTC.

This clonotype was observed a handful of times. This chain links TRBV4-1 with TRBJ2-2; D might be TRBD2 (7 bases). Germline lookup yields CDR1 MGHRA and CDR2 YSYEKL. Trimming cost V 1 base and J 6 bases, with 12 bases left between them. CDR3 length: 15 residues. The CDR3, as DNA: TGCGCCAGCAGCCAAGCCCCCGGGGGGCCCGGGGAGCTGTTTTTT. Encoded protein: CASSQAPGGPGELFF.

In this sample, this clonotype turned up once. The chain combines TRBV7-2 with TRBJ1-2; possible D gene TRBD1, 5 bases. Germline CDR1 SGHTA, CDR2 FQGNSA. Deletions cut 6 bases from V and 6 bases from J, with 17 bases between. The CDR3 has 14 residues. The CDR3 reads CASSPGPSEHGYTF. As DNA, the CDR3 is TGTGCCAGCAGTCCGGGACCGTCGGAACATGGCTACACCTTC. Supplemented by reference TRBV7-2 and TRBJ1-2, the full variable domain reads GAGVSQSPSNKVTEKGKDVELRCDPISGHTALYWYRQSLGQGLEFLIYFQGNSAPDKSGLPSDRFSAERTGGSVSTLTIQRTQQEDSAVYLCASSPGPSEHGYTFGSGTRLTVV.

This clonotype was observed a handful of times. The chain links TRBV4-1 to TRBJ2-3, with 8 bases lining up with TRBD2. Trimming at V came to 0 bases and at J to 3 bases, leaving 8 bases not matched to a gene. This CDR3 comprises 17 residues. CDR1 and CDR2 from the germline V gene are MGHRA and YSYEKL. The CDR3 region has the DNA TGCGCCAGCAGCCAAGATTCAAGCGGGGGTAGGACAGATACGCAGTATTTT. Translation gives CASSQDSSGGRTDTQYF.

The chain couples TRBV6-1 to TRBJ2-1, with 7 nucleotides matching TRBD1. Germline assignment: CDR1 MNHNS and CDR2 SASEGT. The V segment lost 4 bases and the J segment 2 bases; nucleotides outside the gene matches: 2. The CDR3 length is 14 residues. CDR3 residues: CASSVTGTYNEQFF. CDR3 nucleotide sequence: TGTGCCAGCAGTGTGACAGGGACCTACAATGAGCAGTTCTTC.

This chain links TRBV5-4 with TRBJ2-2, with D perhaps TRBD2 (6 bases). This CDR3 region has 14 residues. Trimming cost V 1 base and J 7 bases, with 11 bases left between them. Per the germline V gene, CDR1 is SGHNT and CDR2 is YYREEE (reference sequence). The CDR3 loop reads CASSLWNGGGELFF. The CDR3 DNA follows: TGTGCCAGCAGCTTGTGGAACGGGGGCGGGGAGCTGTTTTTT.

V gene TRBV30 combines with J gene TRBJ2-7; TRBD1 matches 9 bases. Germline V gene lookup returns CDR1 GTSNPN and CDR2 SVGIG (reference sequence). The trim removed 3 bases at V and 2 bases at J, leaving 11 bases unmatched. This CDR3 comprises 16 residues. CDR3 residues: CAWSAIGTGNPYEQYF. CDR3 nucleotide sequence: TGTGCCTGGAGCGCAATCGGGACAGGGAATCCCTACGAGCAGTACTTC.

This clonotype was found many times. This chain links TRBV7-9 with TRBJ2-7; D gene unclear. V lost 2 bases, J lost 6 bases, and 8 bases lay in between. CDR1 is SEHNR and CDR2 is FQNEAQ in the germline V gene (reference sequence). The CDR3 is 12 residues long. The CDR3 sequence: CASSLIESEQYF. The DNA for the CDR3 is TGTGCCAGCAGCTTAATAGAGTCCGAGCAGTACTTC.

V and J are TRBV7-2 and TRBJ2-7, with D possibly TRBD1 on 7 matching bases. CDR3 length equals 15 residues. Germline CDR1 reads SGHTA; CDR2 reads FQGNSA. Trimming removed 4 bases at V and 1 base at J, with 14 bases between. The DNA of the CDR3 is TGTGCCAGCAGCTCGGTCAGGGGGGCATCCTACGAGCAGTACTTC. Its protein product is CASSSVRGASYEQYF.

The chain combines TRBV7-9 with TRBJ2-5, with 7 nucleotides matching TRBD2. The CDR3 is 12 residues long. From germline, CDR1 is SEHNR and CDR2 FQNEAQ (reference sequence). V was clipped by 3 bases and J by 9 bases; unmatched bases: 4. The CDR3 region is CASSLGAGAQYF. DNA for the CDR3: TGTGCCAGCAGCTTGGGTGCGGGGGCCCAGTACTTC.

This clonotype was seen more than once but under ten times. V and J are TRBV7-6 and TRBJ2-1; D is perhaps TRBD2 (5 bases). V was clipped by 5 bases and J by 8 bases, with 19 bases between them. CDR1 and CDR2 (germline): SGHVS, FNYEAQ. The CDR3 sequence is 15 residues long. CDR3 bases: TGTGCCAGCAGCCCGGAGGTGGGTTCGGTCGATGAGCAGTTCTTC. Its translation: CASSPEVGSVDEQFF.

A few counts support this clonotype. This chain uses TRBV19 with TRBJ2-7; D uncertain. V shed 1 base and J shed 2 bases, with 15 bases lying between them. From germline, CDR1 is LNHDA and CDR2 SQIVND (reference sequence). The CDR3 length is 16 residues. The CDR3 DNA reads TGTGCCAGTAGTATAGCGGTGGACCCCTACCCCTACGAGCAGTACTTC. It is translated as CASSIAVDPYPYEQYF.

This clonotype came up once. The CDR3 DNA follows: TGTGCCAGCAGTTTGACAGGGGTTAGTCATCAGCCCCAGCATTTT. Translation gives CASSLTGVSHQPQHF. V is TRBV12-3 or TRBV12-4 and J is TRBJ1-5, with 8 bases identical to TRBD1. This CDR3 has 15 residues. The trim removed 3 bases at V and 5 bases at J, leaving 6 bases unmatched.

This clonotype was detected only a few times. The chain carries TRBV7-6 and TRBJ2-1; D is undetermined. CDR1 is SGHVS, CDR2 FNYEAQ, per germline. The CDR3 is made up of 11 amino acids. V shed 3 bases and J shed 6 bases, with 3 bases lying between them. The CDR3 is CASSFSNEQFF. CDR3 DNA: TGTGCCAGCAGCTTTAGCAATGAGCAGTTCTTC.

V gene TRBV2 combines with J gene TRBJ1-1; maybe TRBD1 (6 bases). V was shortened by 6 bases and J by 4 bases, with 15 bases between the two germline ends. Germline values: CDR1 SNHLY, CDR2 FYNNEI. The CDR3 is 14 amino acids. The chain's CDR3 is CASSVEQGGTEAFF. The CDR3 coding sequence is TGTGCCAGCAGCGTCGAACAGGGAGGCACTGAAGCTTTCTTT.

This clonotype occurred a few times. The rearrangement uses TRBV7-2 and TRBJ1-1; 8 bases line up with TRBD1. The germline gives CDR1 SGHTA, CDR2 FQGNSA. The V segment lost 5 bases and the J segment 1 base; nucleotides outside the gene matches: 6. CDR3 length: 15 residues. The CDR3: CASSPWTGRNTEAFF. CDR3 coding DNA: TGTGCCAGCAGCCCCTGGACAGGGCGGAACACTGAAGCTTTCTTT.

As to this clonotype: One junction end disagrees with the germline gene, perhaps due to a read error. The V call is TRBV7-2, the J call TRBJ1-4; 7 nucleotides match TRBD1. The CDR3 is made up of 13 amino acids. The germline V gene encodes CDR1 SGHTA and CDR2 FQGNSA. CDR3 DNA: TGTGCCAGCAACTTAGACCGGACAGGTTCTATGTTTTTT. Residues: CASNLDRTGSMFF.

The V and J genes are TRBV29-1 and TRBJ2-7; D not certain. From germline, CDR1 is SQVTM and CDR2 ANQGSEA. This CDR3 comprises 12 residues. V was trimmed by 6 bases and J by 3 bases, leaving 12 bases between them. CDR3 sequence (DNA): TGCAGCGTCCTGATAGACCACTACGAGCAGTACTTC. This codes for CSVLIDHYEQYF.